Presented here are 9 T cell receptor beta chains from one specimen sequenced in a study of vaccination effects on CD4 cells after COVID-19. Antigen-specific CD4+ T cell clonotypes were called by their expansion after viral peptide-pool culture in ViraFEST. Culture proceeded for about ten days, and CD4+ T cells were then isolated. Neither prior SARS-CoV-2 infection nor positive nucleocapsid antibodies were present in the vaccine recipients. These receptors have no known antigen. Using immunoSEQ multiplex PCR, the repertoire was profiled, and TCRdb retains in-frame clones only, with some absent. The repertoire includes fewer than 70,000 clones, 75% to 85% of them detected once, and more than 9% sits in the top ten. The sample consisted of CD4+ T cells from PBMCs cultured with SARS-CoV-2 spike peptides, taken before COVID-19 vaccination. The receptor source for this set is a human donor who received a COVID-19 vaccine.

V and J are TRBV24-1 and TRBJ2-1, with D possibly matching TRBD1 (5 bases). The CDR3 covers 15 residues. Germline-derived CDR1 and CDR2 are KGHDR and SFDVKD. V was cut by 3 bases and J by 4 bases, with 12 bases left in between. CDR3 sequence: CATSDIQGKYNEQFF. The CDR3 bases are TGTGCCACCAGTGATATCCAGGGCAAGTACAATGAGCAGTTCTTC.

The gene calls are TRBV5-4 and TRBJ1-1; 7 positions match TRBD1. The CDR3 is 14 amino acids. Unmatched junction bases numbered 7, after V lost 4 bases and J lost 4 bases. Germline assignment: CDR1 SGHNT and CDR2 YYREEE (reference sequence). CDR3 in amino acids: CASSPTGVRTEAFF. The CDR3, as DNA: TGTGCCAGCAGCCCAACAGGGGTCCGCACTGAAGCTTTCTTT.

V usage is TRBV18 and J usage is TRBJ1-4, with a weak D call TRBD1 (5 bases). Germline CDR1 and CDR2: KGHSH and LQKENI. This CDR3 region has 13 residues. Trimming cost V 2 bases and J 6 bases, with 7 bases left between them. The CDR3 protein is CASSPDRYEKLFF. In nucleotides, the CDR3 is TGTGCCAGCTCACCAGACAGATATGAAAAACTGTTTTTT.

The chain uses TRBV25-1 and TRBJ2-3; D is possibly TRBD2 (6 bases). Trimming took 2 bases from V and 3 from J, leaving 15 bases between them. The V gene's germline CDR1 is MGHDK and CDR2 SYGVNS. The CDR3 spans 16 residues. The CDR3: CASSETGVGRTDTQYF. The CDR3 region has the DNA TGTGCCAGCAGTGAAACGGGAGTAGGGCGAACAGATACGCAGTATTTT.

A few counts support this clone. The V and J genes are TRBV7-8 and TRBJ2-7, with 7 positions matching TRBD1. Germline V gene sequence: CDR1 SGHVS, CDR2 FQNEAQ. The CDR3 is made up of 14 amino acids. With 4 bases clipped from V and 7 bases from J, the junction kept 10 bases outside the gene matches. The DNA of the CDR3 is TGTGCCAGCAGCTCCACCGGACAGGCAACAGAGCAGTACGTC. The encoded protein is CASSSTGQATEQYV.

The chain links TRBV25-1 to TRBJ1-3; no definite D call. V was cut by 1 base and J by 0 bases, with 13 bases left in between. The CDR3 spans 17 residues. Per the germline V gene, CDR1 is MGHDK and CDR2 is SYGVNS. The CDR3 DNA sequence: TGTGCCAGCAGTGAATCCGCCGGCGGGGTCTCTGGAAACACCATATATTTT. Translating gives CASSESAGGVSGNTIYF.

The chain employs TRBV4-3 and TRBJ2-2, with 7 bases fitting TRBD1. The V segment lost 3 bases and the J segment 1 base; nucleotides outside the gene matches: 2. The V gene's germline CDR1 is LGHNA and CDR2 YSLEER. This CDR3 spans 15 amino acids. This CDR3 reads CASSHGQVNTGELFF. As DNA, the CDR3 is TGCGCCAGCAGCCACGGACAGGTGAACACCGGGGAGCTGTTTTTT.

The V call is TRBV11-2, the J call TRBJ2-1, with 10 bases identical to TRBD2. The V gene end was trimmed by 2 bases and the J gene end by 9 bases; junction bases not matched to a gene: 10. The CDR3 spans 16 residues. Germline CDR1 is SGHAT and CDR2 is FQNNGV. The CDR3 spells CASSLPTASGGTEQFF. The CDR3 coding sequence is TGTGCCAGCAGCTTACCCACCGCTAGCGGGGGAACTGAGCAGTTCTTC.

The rearrangement links TRBV5-1 to TRBJ2-4, with D perhaps TRBD1 or TRBD2 (5 bases each). CDR3 length: 14 amino acids. Germline CDR1 and CDR2: SGHRS and YFSETQ. The V end was cut by 8 bases, the J end by 4 bases, with 16 bases between. In nucleotides, the CDR3 is TGCGCCAGTAGGTTTGGTGGGGGAAAAAACATTCAGTACTTC. Its protein product is CASRFGGGKNIQYF.